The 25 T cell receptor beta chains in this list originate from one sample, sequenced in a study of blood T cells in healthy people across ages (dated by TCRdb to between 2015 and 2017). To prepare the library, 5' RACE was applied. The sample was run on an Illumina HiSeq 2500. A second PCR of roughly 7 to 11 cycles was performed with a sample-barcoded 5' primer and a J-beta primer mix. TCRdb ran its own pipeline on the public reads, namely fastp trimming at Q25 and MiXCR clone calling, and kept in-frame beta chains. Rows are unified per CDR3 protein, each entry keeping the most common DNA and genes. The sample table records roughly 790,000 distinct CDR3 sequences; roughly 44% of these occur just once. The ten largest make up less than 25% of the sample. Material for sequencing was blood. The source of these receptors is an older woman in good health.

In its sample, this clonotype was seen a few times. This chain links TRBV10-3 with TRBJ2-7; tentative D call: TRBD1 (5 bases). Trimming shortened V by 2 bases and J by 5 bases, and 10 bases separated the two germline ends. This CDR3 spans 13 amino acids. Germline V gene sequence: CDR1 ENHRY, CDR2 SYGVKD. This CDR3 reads CAISESRENEQYF. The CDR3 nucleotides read TGTGCCATCAGTGAGAGCAGGGAAAACGAGCAGTACTTC.

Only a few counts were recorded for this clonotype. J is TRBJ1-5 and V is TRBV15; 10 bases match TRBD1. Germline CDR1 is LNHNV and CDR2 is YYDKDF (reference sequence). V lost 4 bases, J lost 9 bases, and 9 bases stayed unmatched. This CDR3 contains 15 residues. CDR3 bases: TGTGCCACCAGCACCGACGGGACAGGGGTCCGGCCCCAGCATTTT. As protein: CATSTDGTGVRPQHF.

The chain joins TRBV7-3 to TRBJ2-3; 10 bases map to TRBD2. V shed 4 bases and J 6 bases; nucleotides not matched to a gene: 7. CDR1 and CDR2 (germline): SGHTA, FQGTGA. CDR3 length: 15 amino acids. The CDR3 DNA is TGTGCCAGCAGCTCTAGCGGGGGTCTGGGGGATACGCAGTATTTT. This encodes CASSSSGGLGDTQYF.

CDR3 protein: CASSLGFGSYNEQFF. The CDR3 nucleotides are TGTGCCAGCAGCTTAGGATTCGGCTCCTACAATGAGCAGTTCTTC. The rearrangement uses TRBV11-3 and TRBJ2-1; D remains unclear. This CDR3 contains 15 residues. Germline assignment: CDR1 SGHNT and CDR2 YENEEA. Deletions cut 1 base from V and 0 bases from J, with 7 bases between.

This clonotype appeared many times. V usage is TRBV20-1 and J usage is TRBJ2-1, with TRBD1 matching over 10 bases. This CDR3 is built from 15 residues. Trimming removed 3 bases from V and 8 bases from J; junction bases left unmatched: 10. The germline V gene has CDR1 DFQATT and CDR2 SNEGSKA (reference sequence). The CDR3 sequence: CSASPATGGWDEQFF. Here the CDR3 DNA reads TGCAGTGCTAGTCCCGCGACAGGGGGCTGGGATGAGCAGTTCTTC.

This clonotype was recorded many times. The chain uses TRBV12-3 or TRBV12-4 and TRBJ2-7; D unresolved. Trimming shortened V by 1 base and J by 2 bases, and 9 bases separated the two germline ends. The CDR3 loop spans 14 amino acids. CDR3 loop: CASSLEGRTYEQYF. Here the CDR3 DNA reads TGTGCCAGCAGTTTAGAGGGCAGAACCTACGAGCAGTACTTC.

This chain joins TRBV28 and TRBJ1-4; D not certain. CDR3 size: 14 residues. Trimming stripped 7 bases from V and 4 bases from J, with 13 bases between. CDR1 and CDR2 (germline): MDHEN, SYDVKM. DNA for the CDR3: TGTGCCAGCACATCGACCCGCGATAATGAAAAACTGTTTTTT. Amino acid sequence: CASTSTRDNEKLFF.

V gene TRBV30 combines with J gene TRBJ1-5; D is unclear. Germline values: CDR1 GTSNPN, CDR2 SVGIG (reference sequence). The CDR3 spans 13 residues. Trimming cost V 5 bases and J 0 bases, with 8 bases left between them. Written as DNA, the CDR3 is TGTGCCTGGGGGGAGGATAGCAATCAGCCCCAGCATTTT. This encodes CAWGEDSNQPQHF.

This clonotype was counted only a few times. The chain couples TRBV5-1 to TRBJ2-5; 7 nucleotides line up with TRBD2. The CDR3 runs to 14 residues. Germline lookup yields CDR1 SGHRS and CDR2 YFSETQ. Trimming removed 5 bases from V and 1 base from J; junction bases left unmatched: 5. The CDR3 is CASREGTIQETQYF. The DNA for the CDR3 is TGCGCCAGCAGGGAAGGGACTATCCAAGAGACCCAGTACTTC.

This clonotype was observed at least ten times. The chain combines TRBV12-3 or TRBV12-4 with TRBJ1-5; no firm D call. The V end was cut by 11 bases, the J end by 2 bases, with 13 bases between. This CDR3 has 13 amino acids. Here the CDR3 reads CASGPGGNQPQHF. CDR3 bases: TGTGCCTCAGGTCCCGGGGGCAATCAGCCCCAGCATTTT.

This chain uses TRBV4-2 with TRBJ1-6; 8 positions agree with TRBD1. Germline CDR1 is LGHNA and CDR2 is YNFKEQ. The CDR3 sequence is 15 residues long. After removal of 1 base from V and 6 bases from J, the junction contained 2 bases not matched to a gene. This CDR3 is CASSQGTGPNSPLHF. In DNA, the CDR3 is TGTGCCAGCAGCCAAGGGACAGGGCCTAATTCACCCCTCCACTTT.

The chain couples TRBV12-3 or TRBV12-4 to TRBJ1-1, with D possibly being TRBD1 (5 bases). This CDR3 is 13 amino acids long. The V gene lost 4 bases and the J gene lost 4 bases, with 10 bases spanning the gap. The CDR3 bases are TGTGCCAGCAGTTCCCAGGGTTTCACTGAAGCTTTCTTT. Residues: CASSSQGFTEAFF.

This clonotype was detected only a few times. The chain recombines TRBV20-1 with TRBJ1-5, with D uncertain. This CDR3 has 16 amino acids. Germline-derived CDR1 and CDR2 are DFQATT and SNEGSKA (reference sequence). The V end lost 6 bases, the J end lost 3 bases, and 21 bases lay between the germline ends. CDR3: CSATPYIGVNNQPQHF. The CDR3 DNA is TGCAGTGCCACACCCTATATAGGAGTTAACAATCAGCCCCAGCATTTT.

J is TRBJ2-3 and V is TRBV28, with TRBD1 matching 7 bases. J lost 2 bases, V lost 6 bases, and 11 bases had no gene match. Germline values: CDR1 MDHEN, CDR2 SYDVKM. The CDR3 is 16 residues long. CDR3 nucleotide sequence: TGTGCCAGCAGATCAAATACAGGGGCTCCCACAGATACGCAGTATTTT. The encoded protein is CASRSNTGAPTDTQYF.

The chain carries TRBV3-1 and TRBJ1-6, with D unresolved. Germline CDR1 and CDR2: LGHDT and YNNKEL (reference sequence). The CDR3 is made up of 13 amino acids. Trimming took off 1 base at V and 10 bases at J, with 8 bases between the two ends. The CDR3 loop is CASSQVGDSPLHF. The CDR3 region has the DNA TGTGCCAGCAGCCAAGTTGGAGACTCACCCCTCCACTTT.

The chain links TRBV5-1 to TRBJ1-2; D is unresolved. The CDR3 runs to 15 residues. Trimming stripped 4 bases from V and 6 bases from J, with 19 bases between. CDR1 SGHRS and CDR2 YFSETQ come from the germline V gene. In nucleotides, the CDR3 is TGCGCCAGCAGCCAAATGGACGGGTCTTTCAATGGCTACACCTTC. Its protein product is CASSQMDGSFNGYTF. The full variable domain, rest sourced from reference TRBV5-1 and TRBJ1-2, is KAGVTQTPRYLIKTRGQQVTLSCSPISGHRSVSWYQQTPGQGLQFLFEYFSETQRNKGNFPGRFSGRQFSNSRSEMNVSTLELGDSALYLCASSQMDGSFNGYTFGSGTRLTVV.

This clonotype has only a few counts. CDR3 nucleotides: TGTGCCAGCTCACCATTTTCGGGGGACGAGCAGTACTTC. This translates into CASSPFSGDEQYF. The chain links TRBV18 to TRBJ2-5; D may be TRBD2 (6 bases). Judging by the DNA end, TRBJ2-7 fits better; the J call may be wrong. Germline CDR1 and CDR2: KGHSH and LQKENI. The CDR3 extends over 13 amino acids.

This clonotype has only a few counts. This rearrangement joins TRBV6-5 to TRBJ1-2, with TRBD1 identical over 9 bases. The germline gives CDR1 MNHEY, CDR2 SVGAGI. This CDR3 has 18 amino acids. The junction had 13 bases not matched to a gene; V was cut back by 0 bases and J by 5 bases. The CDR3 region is CASSYSMGQGNLFYGYTF. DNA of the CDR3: TGTGCCAGCAGTTACTCGATGGGACAGGGCAACCTTTTTTATGGCTACACCTTC.

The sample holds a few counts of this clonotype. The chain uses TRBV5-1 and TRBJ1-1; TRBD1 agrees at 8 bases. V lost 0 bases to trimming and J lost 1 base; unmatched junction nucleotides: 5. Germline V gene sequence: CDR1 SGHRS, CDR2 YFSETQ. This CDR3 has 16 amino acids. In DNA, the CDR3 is TGCGCCAGCAGCTTGGTGGCAGGGGGCGGGAACACTGAAGCTTTCTTT. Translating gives CASSLVAGGGNTEAFF.

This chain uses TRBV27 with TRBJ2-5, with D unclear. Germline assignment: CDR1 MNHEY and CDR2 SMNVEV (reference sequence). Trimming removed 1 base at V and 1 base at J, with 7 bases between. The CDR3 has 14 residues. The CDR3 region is CASSLYPLQETQYF. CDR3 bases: TGTGCCAGCAGTTTATATCCCCTCCAAGAGACCCAGTACTTC.

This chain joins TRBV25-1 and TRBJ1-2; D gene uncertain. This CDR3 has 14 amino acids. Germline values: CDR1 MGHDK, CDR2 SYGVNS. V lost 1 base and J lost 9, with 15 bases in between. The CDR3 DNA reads TGTGCCAGCAGTGAATGGAACAGCGAAAAGCGCTACACCTTC. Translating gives CASSEWNSEKRYTF.

Here the CDR3 DNA reads TGTGCCAGCAGTCGGACTGGCTACAATGAGCAGTACTTC. Its translation is CASSRTGYNEQYF. This chain links TRBV12-3 or TRBV12-4 with TRBJ2-1; a weak D match, TRBD2 (5 bases). TRBJ2-7 matches the DNA end more closely, so the J call is doubtful. This CDR3 spans 13 amino acids.

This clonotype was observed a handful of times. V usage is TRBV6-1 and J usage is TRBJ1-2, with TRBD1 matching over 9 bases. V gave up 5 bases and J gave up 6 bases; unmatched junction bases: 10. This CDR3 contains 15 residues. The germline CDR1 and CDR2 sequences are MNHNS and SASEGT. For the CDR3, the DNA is TGTGCCAGCAGTAACACTTTACAGGGGGCTAATGGCTACACCTTC. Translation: CASSNTLQGANGYTF.

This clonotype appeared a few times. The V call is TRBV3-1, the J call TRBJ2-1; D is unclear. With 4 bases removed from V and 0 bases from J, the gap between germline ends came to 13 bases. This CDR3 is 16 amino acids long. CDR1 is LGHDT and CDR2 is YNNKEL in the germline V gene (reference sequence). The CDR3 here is CASSPTGLSSYNEQFF. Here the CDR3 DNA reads TGTGCCAGCAGCCCAACTGGATTAAGCTCCTACAATGAGCAGTTCTTC.

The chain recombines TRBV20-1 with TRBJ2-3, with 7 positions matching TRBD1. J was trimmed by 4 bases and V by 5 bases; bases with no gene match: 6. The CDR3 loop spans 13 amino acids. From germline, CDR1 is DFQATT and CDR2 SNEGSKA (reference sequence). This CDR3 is CSAARQGADTQYF. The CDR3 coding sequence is TGCAGTGCTGCGCGACAGGGCGCAGATACGCAGTATTTT.